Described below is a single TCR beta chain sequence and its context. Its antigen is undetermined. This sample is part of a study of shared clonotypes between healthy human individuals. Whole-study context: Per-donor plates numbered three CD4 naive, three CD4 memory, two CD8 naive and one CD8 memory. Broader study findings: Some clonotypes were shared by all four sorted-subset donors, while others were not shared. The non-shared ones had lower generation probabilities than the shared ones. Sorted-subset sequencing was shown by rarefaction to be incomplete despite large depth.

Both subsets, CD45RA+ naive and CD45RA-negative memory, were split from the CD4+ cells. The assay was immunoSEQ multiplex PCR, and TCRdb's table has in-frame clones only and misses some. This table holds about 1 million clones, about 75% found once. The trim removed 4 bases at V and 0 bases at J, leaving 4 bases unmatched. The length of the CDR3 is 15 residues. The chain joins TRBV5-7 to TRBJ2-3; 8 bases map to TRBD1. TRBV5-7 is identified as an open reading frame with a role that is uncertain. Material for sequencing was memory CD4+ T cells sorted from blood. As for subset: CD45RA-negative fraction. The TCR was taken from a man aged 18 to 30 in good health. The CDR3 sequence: CASSGRTGSTDTQYF. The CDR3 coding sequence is TGTGCCAGCAGCGGAAGGACAGGGAGCACAGATACGCAGTATTTT.